The 20 T cell receptor beta chains presented below share a single source sample, sequenced in a study of blood T cells in healthy people across ages. A second about 7 to 12 cycle PCR used barcoded and J-beta primers. MiXCR was run by TCRdb on the 5' RACE reads, yielding one entry per CDR3 protein. The sample carries around 1.5 million distinct CDR3 sequences, roughly 59% recorded once. Sequenced sample: blood. These receptors came from a man aged 18 to 35 in good health.

The CDR3 DNA is TGTGCCAGCAGCCTTACTAGCGGGGGCCCCAGCGAGCAGTACTTC. This translates into CASSLTSGGPSEQYF. This chain uses TRBV3-1 with TRBJ2-5, with 11 bases lining up with TRBD2. The J call could be wrong; TRBJ2-7 is a better fit for the DNA end. This CDR3 contains 15 residues. Looked up from germline, CDR1 is LGHDT and CDR2 is YNNKEL (reference sequence).

The chain links TRBV7-9 to TRBJ2-5; TRBD1 matches 8 bases. Germline V gene lookup returns CDR1 SEHNR and CDR2 FQNEAQ (reference sequence). V shed 5 bases and J 7 bases; nucleotides not matched to a gene: 12. CDR3 size: 15 residues. The CDR3 bases are TGTGCCAGCAGCAACGGACAGGGAGAGGTTGGGACCCAGTACTTC. Translating gives CASSNGQGEVGTQYF.

The genes are TRBV6-5 and TRBJ2-5, with D perhaps being TRBD1 or TRBD2 (5 bases each). Germline V CDR1 and CDR2: MNHEY, SVGAGI. Trimming pared 0 bases from V and 5 bases from J, leaving 10 bases between. The CDR3 runs 14 residues. The CDR3, as DNA: TGTGCCAGCAGTTACTCGCAAGGGACGGAGACCCAGTACTTC. Translation gives CASSYSQGTETQYF.

V and J are TRBV11-1 and TRBJ2-3; a weak D match, TRBD2 (6 bases). Trimming pared 5 bases from V and 4 bases from J, leaving 19 bases between. This CDR3 contains 16 residues. In germline, CDR1 is SGHAT, CDR2 FQDESV (reference sequence). CDR3 DNA sequence: TGTGCCAGCAGCGCGGGACTTCCTTACAGGTCAGATACGCAGTATTTT. Translating gives CASSAGLPYRSDTQYF. Combining the CDR3 with reference TRBV11-1 and TRBJ2-3 gives the whole variable domain EAEVAQSPRYKITEKSQAVAFWCDPISGHATLYWYRQILGQGPELLVQFQDESVVDDSQLPKDRFSAERLKGVDSTLKIQPAELGDSAMYLCASSAGLPYRSDTQYFGPGTRLTVL.

The V gene is TRBV10-3, the J gene TRBJ2-3; D unclear. Per the germline V gene, CDR1 is ENHRY and CDR2 is SYGVKD. CDR3 length equals 14 residues. The V end was cut by 4 bases, the J end by 2 bases, with 10 bases between. The CDR3 reads CAISGDGSTDTQYF. The CDR3 DNA sequence: TGTGCCATCAGTGGTGATGGTTCCACAGATACGCAGTATTTT.

CDR3: CASSLSTNPYGYTF. CDR3 coding DNA: TGTGCCAGCAGCTTATCAACGAACCCTTATGGCTACACCTTC. The chain is built from TRBV5-6 and TRBJ1-2; D is uncertain. The CDR3 contains 14 residues. V dropped 2 bases and J dropped 5 bases, with 13 bases sitting between them. Per the germline V gene, CDR1 is SGHDT and CDR2 is YYEEEE.

The CDR3 nucleotides are TGTGCCAGCAGCTTGGGACAGGGTAGTGGGGCCAACGTCCTGACTTTC. This gives the protein CASSLGQGSGANVLTF. The chain has TRBV5-5 and TRBJ2-6, with 7 bases lining up with TRBD1. Germline V lookup: CDR1 SGHKS, CDR2 YYEKEE (reference sequence). The CDR3 length is 16 residues. V lost 0 bases to trimming and J lost 3 bases; unmatched junction nucleotides: 3.

This clonotype has just a few counts. The chain links TRBV12-3 or TRBV12-4 to TRBJ2-3; tentatively, D is TRBD2 (6 bases). This CDR3 spans 14 amino acids. V was cut by 3 bases and J by 5 bases, with 12 bases left in between. The CDR3 protein is CASSLKAGGDTQYF. CDR3 bases: TGTGCCAGCAGTTTGAAGGCCGGGGGAGATACGCAGTATTTT.

This chain joins TRBV27 and TRBJ1-4; D perhaps matches TRBD1 (5 bases). Trimming pared 3 bases from V and 11 bases from J, leaving 13 bases between. The germline V gene encodes CDR1 MNHEY and CDR2 SMNVEV (reference sequence). The CDR3 spans 13 residues. The CDR3 loop reads CASSLGQSQKLFF. As DNA, the CDR3 is TGTGCCAGCAGTTTGGGGCAATCCCAGAAACTGTTTTTT.

The chain joins TRBV5-1 to TRBJ1-1; D remains unclear. Germline lookup yields CDR1 SGHRS and CDR2 YFSETQ. The germline V and J ends were trimmed by 0 bases and 2 bases, with 11 bases remaining between them. The CDR3 is made up of 15 amino acids. CDR3 loop: CASSLERTPNTEAFF. In DNA form, the CDR3 reads TGCGCCAGCAGCTTGGAGCGGACCCCAAACACTGAAGCTTTCTTT.

The CDR3 nucleotides are TGTGCCAGCAGTTACTCGGCCAGGGGTGGCGAGCAGTACTTC. Its translation: CASSYSARGGEQYF. The gene calls are TRBV6-6 and TRBJ2-5, with a weak D call TRBD1 (6 bases). Matching the DNA end better, TRBJ2-7 makes the J call doubtful. CDR1 MNHNY and CDR2 SVGAGI come from the germline V gene (reference sequence). This CDR3 contains 14 residues.

The chain uses TRBV14 and TRBJ1-1, with 10 bases matching TRBD1. This CDR3 region has 14 residues. CDR1 is SGHDN, CDR2 FVKESK, per germline. V was clipped by 1 base and J by 11 bases; unmatched bases: 7. CDR3 in amino acids: CASSQGGTGDLAFF. The CDR3, as DNA: TGTGCCAGCAGCCAAGGGGGGACAGGGGATCTTGCTTTCTTT.

V usage is TRBV4-1 and J usage is TRBJ1-2, with D possibly being TRBD1 (6 bases). The CDR3 covers 16 residues. Germline V gives CDR1 MGHRA, CDR2 YSYEKL. Trimming removed 3 bases at V and 6 bases at J, with 20 bases between. DNA of the CDR3: TGCGCCAGCAGCCACTCATTACAGGGAGGTGAAGATGGCTACACCTTC. This translates into CASSHSLQGGEDGYTF.

The rearrangement joins TRBV6-6 to TRBJ1-4, with D perhaps TRBD1 (6 bases). Looked up from germline, CDR1 is MNHNY and CDR2 is SVGAGI (reference sequence). The CDR3 is made up of 15 amino acids. The germline V and J ends were trimmed by 5 bases and 5 bases, with 15 bases remaining between them. The CDR3, as DNA: TGTGCCAGCAGTGTAGGACAGTCCAAAAATGAAAAACTGTTTTTT. It specifies CASSVGQSKNEKLFF.

CDR3 nucleotide sequence: TGCAGCGTTGAACTTGGACAGGAGTACAATGAGCAGTTCTTC. This sequence encodes CSVELGQEYNEQFF. The chain links TRBV29-1 to TRBJ2-1; 7 bases map to TRBD1. The V segment lost 2 bases and the J segment 4 bases; nucleotides outside the gene matches: 5. Looked up from germline, CDR1 is SQVTM and CDR2 is ANQGSEA. The CDR3 runs to 14 residues.

J is TRBJ2-4 and V is TRBV10-3, with no clear D. Deletions cut 9 bases from V and 13 bases from J, with 16 bases between. The CDR3 contains 11 residues. Looked up from germline, CDR1 is ENHRY and CDR2 is SYGVKD. CDR3 DNA sequence: TGTGCCATTCGGTTTGAGGCAATCCAGTACTTC. Protein: CAIRFEAIQYF.

This clonotype was picked up a small number of times. The V call is TRBV7-2, the J call TRBJ2-7, with a tentative D call TRBD2 (5 bases). The CDR3 spans 14 residues. Trimming cost V 2 bases and J 6 bases, with 14 bases left between them. Germline values: CDR1 SGHTA, CDR2 FQGNSA. The CDR3 loop is CASSLQRGLGEQYF. CDR3 bases: TGTGCCAGCAGCTTACAGAGAGGGCTGGGCGAGCAGTACTTC.

The V gene is TRBV7-2, the J gene TRBJ1-1; possibly TRBD1 for D (6 bases). This CDR3 is 14 amino acids long. V was cut by 2 bases and J by 4 bases, with 11 bases left in between. Germline assignment: CDR1 SGHTA and CDR2 FQGNSA. The DNA for the CDR3 is TGTGCCAGCAGCTTAAACAGGGAACCCACTGAAGCTTTCTTT. Protein: CASSLNREPTEAFF.

The J gene is TRBJ2-3, the V gene TRBV24-1; 7 positions match TRBD1. There are 16 residues in the CDR3. Germline values: CDR1 KGHDR, CDR2 SFDVKD. V lost 3 bases and J lost 5; bases outside the gene matches: 10. CDR3 residues: CATSDPGTAGIDTQYF. The CDR3 nucleotides are TGTGCCACCAGTGATCCCGGGACAGCTGGAATAGATACGCAGTATTTT.

The V call is TRBV24-1, the J call TRBJ2-3; tentative D call: TRBD2 (6 bases). Germline V gene sequence: CDR1 KGHDR, CDR2 SFDVKD. Trimming left V 5 bases short and J 4 bases short, with 12 bases between. The CDR3 spans 14 residues. Here the CDR3 reads CATSAVGGSDTQYF. CDR3 coding DNA: TGTGCCACCAGTGCGGTCGGGGGTTCAGATACGCAGTATTTT.